The text below deals with one T cell receptor beta chain. Its specificity is not known. These data come from a study of cytomegalovirus exposure and HLA in healthy donors. General study findings and limits: Reports showed the classifier diagnosing cytomegalovirus status with high specificity and sensitivity.

Profiled with immunoSEQ multiplex PCR; TCRdb holds only in-frame clones, not every one. This table has roughly 48,000 clones, around 90% appearing once. The CDR3 length is 14 residues. In germline, CDR1 is MNHEY, CDR2 SVGAGI. V was clipped by 0 bases and J by 8 bases, with 13 bases between them. The clonotype comes from a woman aged 30 to 39 in good health and CMV-seronegative. The material sequenced was PBMCs. The rearrangement joins TRBV6-5 to TRBJ1-2; D is unclear. This chain's CDR3 is CASSYSNPREGYTF. The CDR3 coding sequence is TGTGCCAGCAGTTACTCGAATCCGAGGGAGGGCTACACCTTC.